These 13 T cell receptor beta chains share one sample of origin, sequenced in a study of blood T cell repertoires in COVID-19. This table comes from immunoSEQ multiplex PCR, and its TCRdb copy is limited to in-frame clones, with some not included. The sample has about 130,000 clones, about 86% seen once; the top ten hold over 9%. The material sequenced was PBMCs or T cells enriched from blood (not recorded which). These receptors all come from a man aged 50-59 years who had recovered from COVID-19.

The chain recombines TRBV7-2 with TRBJ1-4; TRBD1 is a possible D gene (6 bases). Germline V gene lookup returns CDR1 SGHTA and CDR2 FQGNSA. The CDR3 consists of 16 residues. V shed 6 bases and J shed 8 bases, with 22 bases lying between them. The DNA for the CDR3 is TGTGCCAGCAGTCCGCAACAGGGAAGGTTTGGAGAAAAACTGTTTTTT. Amino acids: CASSPQQGRFGEKLFF.

V is TRBV6-5 and J is TRBJ1-1, with D unresolved. This CDR3 is 13 amino acids long. Germline V gives CDR1 MNHEY, CDR2 SVGAGI. V lost 0 bases and J lost 8, with 10 bases in between. CDR3: CASSYSMRSEAFF. Here the CDR3 DNA reads TGTGCCAGCAGTTACTCAATGAGGTCAGAAGCTTTCTTT.

The chain links TRBV7-2 to TRBJ2-3, with TRBD2 matching 9 bases. V dropped 6 bases and J dropped 2; count of bases not matched to a gene: 9. Germline assignment: CDR1 SGHTA and CDR2 FQGNSA. The CDR3 is made up of 16 amino acids. In DNA, the CDR3 is TGTGCCAGCAGAAGGAGCGGGGGGCTATCCACAGATACGCAGTATTTT. Protein product: CASRRSGGLSTDTQYF.

This clone showed up just a few times. This chain joins TRBV5-1 and TRBJ2-1; TRBD1 agrees at 11 bases. This CDR3 comprises 19 residues. Trimming cost V 3 bases and J 6 bases; bases outside gene matches: 17. CDR1 is SGHRS and CDR2 is YFSETQ in the germline V gene. CDR3 in DNA: TGCGCCAGCAGCTCCTGGTTACCGCCCCGGACAGGGGGCCGCAATGAGCAGTTCTTC. It specifies CASSSWLPPRTGGRNEQFF.

This rearrangement joins TRBV6-5 to TRBJ2-7, with D maybe TRBD1 (5 bases). CDR1 is MNHEY and CDR2 is SVGAGI in the germline V gene. Trimming removed 7 bases from V and 2 bases from J, with 15 bases in between. The CDR3 length is 14 residues. CDR3 DNA: TGTGCCAGCAAAGGCAGGGATCGAGCCTACGAGCAGTACTTC. It encodes CASKGRDRAYEQYF.

V and J are TRBV25-1 and TRBJ1-1; the match to TRBD1 covers 7 bases. CDR1 and CDR2 (germline): MGHDK, SYGVNS. The V segment lost 6 bases and the J segment 3 bases; nucleotides outside the gene matches: 7. This CDR3 comprises 14 residues. CDR3 in DNA: TGTGCCAGCAGAGGGAAACAGGGGTACACTGAAGCTTTCTTT. Protein product: CASRGKQGYTEAFF.

This chain connects TRBV25-1 to TRBJ1-2; 9 bases line up with TRBD1. Trimming removed 8 bases from V and 7 bases from J; junction bases left unmatched: 11. Germline CDR1 MGHDK, CDR2 SYGVNS. This CDR3 comprises 14 residues. For the CDR3, the DNA is TGTGCCAGCGCCGAACTCGGGACAGGGTCTGGCTACACCTTC. Translated, it gives CASAELGTGSGYTF.

The rearrangement joins TRBV11-2 to TRBJ1-1, with TRBD1 matching 7 bases. The CDR3 is made up of 15 amino acids. The ends lost 1 base at V and 2 bases at J; junction bases unmatched: 4. Germline assignment: CDR1 SGHAT and CDR2 FQNNGV. Here the CDR3 reads CASSLGTGRNTEAFF. CDR3 DNA sequence: TGTGCCAGCAGCTTAGGGACAGGACGCAACACTGAAGCTTTCTTT.

The chain employs TRBV3-1 (or the pseudogene TRBV3-2) and TRBJ1-3; D is perhaps TRBD1 (6 bases). The CDR3 length is 15 residues. Looked up from germline, CDR1 is LGHDT and CDR2 is YNNKEL (reference sequence). Trimming left V 0 bases short and J 3 bases short, with 9 bases between. CDR3 DNA sequence: TGTGCCAGCAGCCAAGAAACAGGGCTTGGAAACACCATATATTTT. Residues: CASSQETGLGNTIYF.

V usage is TRBV29-1 and J usage is TRBJ1-1; D unclear. The CDR3 length is 13 residues. Trimming left V 6 bases short and J 0 bases short, with 11 bases between. In germline, CDR1 is SQVTM, CDR2 ANQGSEA. CDR3 coding DNA: TGCAGCGTCCTAAAAACTTTGAACACTGAAGCTTTCTTT. Residues: CSVLKTLNTEAFF. The entire variable domain, with the rest obtained from reference TRBV29-1 and TRBJ1-1, is as follows: SAVISQKPSRDICQRGTSLTIQCQVDSQVTMMFWYRQQPGQSLTLIATANQGSEATYESGFVIDKFPISRPNLTFSTLTVSNMSPEDSSIYLCSVLKTLNTEAFFGQGTRLTVV.

This clone was seen a few times. The CDR3 DNA is TGTGCCAGCAGTGAAAACAATAACAATCAGCCCCAGCATTTT. Amino acid sequence: CASSENNNNQPQHF. The chain has TRBV6-1 and TRBJ1-5; D unclear. Germline CDR1 MNHNS, CDR2 SASEGT. The CDR3 consists of 14 residues. V was pared by 2 bases and J by 3 bases, with 8 bases between.

The chain combines TRBV27 with TRBJ2-6; 7 bases are shared with TRBD2. CDR3 length: 23 residues. From germline, CDR1 is MNHEY and CDR2 SMNVEV (reference sequence). V gave up 7 bases and J gave up 0 bases; unmatched junction bases: 27. CDR3 bases: TGTGCCAGCACCGAACAACGGGAGGAGGCGGGCGACGGGGGACTCTCTGGGGCCAACGTCCTGACTTTC. It is translated as CASTEQREEAGDGGLSGANVLTF.

This clone was recorded only once. V usage is TRBV19 and J usage is TRBJ1-5; no reliable D call. The length of the CDR3 is 17 residues. The V end lost 3 bases, the J end lost 0 bases, and 15 bases lay between the germline ends. Germline CDR1 is LNHDA and CDR2 is SQIVND (reference sequence). The CDR3 is CASSINRERNSNQPQHF. CDR3 nucleotides: TGTGCCAGTAGTATCAATAGGGAGAGAAATAGCAATCAGCCCCAGCATTTT. The variable domain in full, completed from reference TRBV19 and TRBJ1-5, reads DGGITQSPKYLFRKEGQNVTLSCEQNLNHDAMYWYRQDPGQGLRLIYYSQIVNDFQKGDIAEGYSVSREKKESFPLTVTSAQKNPTAFYLCASSINRERNSNQPQHFGDGTRLSIL.